The 25 T cell receptor beta chains presented below share a single source sample, sequenced in a study of patients and donors after allogeneic stem cell transplantation. One entry per CDR3 protein, called by TCRdb with MiXCR from the RT-PCR reads. The table has over 150,000 distinct CDR3 sequences, 25% to 35% seen once; the top ten hold under 3.5%. The specimen was blood, either unsorted or a sorted T cell fraction (not recorded which). These receptors were taken from a human donor who was either an allogeneic HSCT recipient or a stem cell or donor lymphocyte infusion donor (not recorded which). It is not recorded whose cells these are; they may come from a transplant donor.

This clonotype has just one count. DNA of the CDR3: TGCAGTGCTAGAGATAACGCGGGAGTTTCAACCAGCGCAGATACGCAGTATTTT. This codes for CSARDNAGVSTSADTQYF. The chain links TRBV20-1 to TRBJ2-3; 7 nucleotides agree with TRBD2. Germline values: CDR1 DFQATT, CDR2 SNEGSKA (reference sequence). The CDR3 spans 18 residues. The junction had 16 bases not matched to a gene; V was cut back by 0 bases and J by 4 bases.

This clonotype was counted a few times. The chain couples TRBV7-6 to TRBJ1-4, with D possibly TRBD1 on 6 matching bases. This CDR3 contains 16 residues. Germline V gene lookup returns CDR1 SGHVS and CDR2 FNYEAQ. Trimming left V 6 bases short and J 0 bases short, with 14 bases between. The DNA for the CDR3 is TGTGCCAGCAGTTACAATAACAGGGCAACTAATGAAAAACTGTTTTTT. Translation: CASSYNNRATNEKLFF.

This sequence joins TRBV7-2 and TRBJ1-1; D remains ambiguous. The CDR3 has 12 residues. Trimming took 5 bases from V and 0 from J, leaving 4 bases between them. Looked up from germline, CDR1 is SGHTA and CDR2 is FQGNSA. CDR3 amino acids: CASSQMNTEAFF. For the CDR3, the DNA is TGTGCCAGCAGCCAGATGAACACTGAAGCTTTCTTT.

CDR3 nucleotides: TGCAGTGCTAGTCTCCAGACCTATGGCTACACCTTC. This encodes CSASLQTYGYTF. The J gene is TRBJ1-2, the V gene TRBV20-1, with unresolved D. Trimming left V 3 bases short and J 4 bases short, with 9 bases between. Germline-derived CDR1 and CDR2 are DFQATT and SNEGSKA (reference sequence). CDR3 length: 12 amino acids.

This clonotype has more than one count but fewer than ten. This chain links TRBV27 with TRBJ2-1; 10 nucleotides line up with TRBD2. The CDR3 extends over 15 amino acids. Germline lookup yields CDR1 MNHEY and CDR2 SMNVEV (reference sequence). V lost 3 bases to trimming and J lost 8 bases; unmatched junction nucleotides: 7. For the CDR3, the DNA is TGTGCCAGCAGTTTTGGACTAGCGGAATGGGATGAGCAGTTCTTC. Protein sequence: CASSFGLAEWDEQFF.

This clonotype was seen ten or more times. The chain employs TRBV7-9 and TRBJ1-2; a weak D match, TRBD1 (5 bases). Germline values: CDR1 SEHNR, CDR2 FQNEAQ (reference sequence). Trimming removed 0 bases at V and 8 bases at J, with 13 bases between. The CDR3 has 14 amino acids. The CDR3 nucleotides read TGTGCCAGCAGCTTAGCCGCAGGGTTTGGGGGCTACACCTTC. As protein: CASSLAAGFGGYTF.

This clonotype was found a few times. The CDR3 sequence is CASSRLAGVITYEQYF. Written as DNA, the CDR3 is TGTGCCAGCAGTAGACTAGCGGGAGTTATTACCTACGAGCAGTACTTC. The chain joins TRBV27 to TRBJ2-7; TRBD2 agrees at 12 bases. The CDR3 length is 16 residues. V lost 5 bases to trimming and J lost 2 bases; unmatched junction nucleotides: 7. Germline lookup yields CDR1 MNHEY and CDR2 SMNVEV (reference sequence).

The chain has TRBV20-1 and TRBJ2-2; TRBD2 agrees at 13 bases. Germline CDR1 is DFQATT and CDR2 is SNEGSKA (reference sequence). The CDR3 is 15 amino acids. After removal of 3 bases from V and 5 bases from J, the junction contained 3 bases not matched to a gene. The CDR3 sequence is CSASRGLAGTGELFF. The CDR3 coding sequence is TGCAGTGCTAGCCGGGGACTAGCGGGAACCGGGGAGCTGTTTTTT.

This clonotype was counted a few times. The V call is TRBV29-1, the J call TRBJ1-3; 8 bases are a match to TRBD1. CDR3 length: 13 amino acids. The junction had 1 base not matched to a gene; V was cut back by 4 bases and J by 2 bases. Germline V gene lookup returns CDR1 SQVTM and CDR2 ANQGSEA. CDR3 sequence: CSVGQGTGNTIYF. The CDR3, as DNA: TGCAGCGTTGGACAGGGGACTGGAAACACCATATATTTT.

The rearrangement links TRBV6-6 to TRBJ1-1, with a tentative D call TRBD1 (6 bases). There are 15 residues in the CDR3. Germline loops: CDR1 MNHNY, CDR2 SVGAGI (reference sequence). V gave up 2 bases and J gave up 1 base, with 11 bases separating them. The CDR3 loop is CASSYRGGANTEAFF. The DNA for the CDR3 is TGTGCCAGCAGTTACAGGGGGGGAGCGAACACTGAAGCTTTCTTT.

This sequence joins TRBV29-1 and TRBJ1-1; 9 nucleotides align to TRBD1. The CDR3 length is 13 residues. The ends lost 3 bases at V and 1 base at J; junction bases unmatched: 0. Per germline, CDR1 SQVTM and CDR2 ANQGSEA. The CDR3 is CSVEDRGNTEAFF. CDR3 bases: TGCAGCGTTGAGGACAGGGGGAACACTGAAGCTTTCTTT.

This clonotype was counted between two and nine times. This chain links TRBV10-3 with TRBJ2-7, with D perhaps matching TRBD1 (5 bases). The CDR3 totals 15 residues. Germline CDR1 is ENHRY and CDR2 is SYGVKD. Trimming pared 2 bases from V and 2 bases from J, leaving 13 bases between. CDR3 sequence reads: CAISEPKRTPYEQYF. CDR3 nucleotides: TGTGCCATCAGTGAGCCGAAAAGGACACCCTACGAGCAGTACTTC.

The V call is TRBV29-1, the J call TRBJ2-7; the match to TRBD1 covers 7 bases. The V segment lost 4 bases and the J segment 2 bases; nucleotides outside the gene matches: 5. Germline CDR1 SQVTM, CDR2 ANQGSEA. This CDR3 spans 13 amino acids. DNA for the CDR3: TGCAGCGTTGCGGTCACAGGGGCCTACGAGCAGTACTTC. Translating gives CSVAVTGAYEQYF.

In this sample, this clonotype turned up many times. The J gene is TRBJ1-1, the V gene TRBV5-1, with TRBD1 matching 7 bases. The V gene end was trimmed by 3 bases and the J gene end by 5 bases; junction bases not matched to a gene: 10. Germline CDR1 SGHRS, CDR2 YFSETQ. CDR3 length equals 15 residues. The CDR3 loop is CASSWQGQVGTEAFF. CDR3 bases: TGCGCCAGCAGCTGGCAAGGACAGGTGGGGACTGAAGCTTTCTTT.

The gene calls are TRBV5-1 and TRBJ2-2; D is possibly TRBD1 (6 bases). Trimming removed 4 bases at V and 10 bases at J, with 20 bases between. Germline loops: CDR1 SGHRS, CDR2 YFSETQ. The CDR3 extends over 15 amino acids. Written as DNA, the CDR3 is TGCGCCAGCAGCCCGGATGGGGGCGGCGAACAGGAGCTGTTTTTT. This translates into CASSPDGGGEQELFF.

This clonotype was counted many times. This chain joins TRBV20-1 and TRBJ1-5; possible D gene TRBD1, 6 bases. Trimming took off 1 base at V and 4 bases at J, with 11 bases between the two ends. In germline, CDR1 is DFQATT, CDR2 SNEGSKA (reference sequence). The CDR3 runs to 14 residues. The CDR3 here is CSARGTAGNQPQHF. In DNA, the CDR3 is TGCAGTGCTAGAGGGACAGCTGGAAATCAGCCCCAGCATTTT.

This clonotype was counted a few times. This chain connects TRBV6-6 to TRBJ2-3, with 8 bases fitting TRBD1. Germline V gives CDR1 MNHNY, CDR2 SVGAGI (reference sequence). Trimming took 4 bases from V and 0 from J; bases not matched to a gene: 6. This CDR3 comprises 16 residues. For the CDR3, the DNA is TGTGCCAGCAGTTCCCCAAGACAGGGGAGCACAGATACGCAGTATTTT. It encodes CASSSPRQGSTDTQYF.

This chain uses TRBV14 with TRBJ1-2; TRBD1 agrees at 7 bases. The CDR3 covers 14 residues. With 6 bases clipped from V and 3 bases from J, the junction kept 7 bases outside the gene matches. Germline assignment: CDR1 SGHDN and CDR2 FVKESK. CDR3 sequence reads: CASSTGDFDYGYTF. The DNA for the CDR3 is TGTGCCAGCAGTACAGGGGACTTCGACTATGGCTACACCTTC. Based on the CDR3 plus reference TRBV14 and TRBJ1-2, the full variable domain is EAGVTQFPSHSVIEKGQTVTLRCDPISGHDNLYWYRRVMGKEIKFLLHFVKESKQDESGMPNNRFLAERTGGTYSTLKVQPAELEDSGVYFCASSTGDFDYGYTFGSGTRLTVV.

This chain connects TRBV11-3 to TRBJ2-7, with 15 bases that match TRBD2. Losses at the gene ends were 1 base for V and 5 bases for J; bases not matched to a gene: 9. This CDR3 contains 18 residues. Germline V gene sequence: CDR1 SGHNT, CDR2 YENEEA. CDR3 nucleotide sequence: TGTGCCAGCAGCTTAGGGGGACTAGCGGGAGGAGTTCCCCACGAGCAGTACTTC. Protein: CASSLGGLAGGVPHEQYF.

DNA of the CDR3: TGTGCCAGCAGCGGGGGACCGCTATTCACAGATACGCAGTATTTT. Amino acids: CASSGGPLFTDTQYF. The V gene is TRBV11-3, the J gene TRBJ2-3; D is perhaps TRBD1 or TRBD2 (5 bases each). V shed 5 bases and J shed 2 bases, with 14 bases lying between them. This CDR3 is 15 amino acids long. Germline assignment: CDR1 SGHNT and CDR2 YENEEA.

The chain recombines TRBV27 with TRBJ1-5, with 10 bases that match TRBD1. CDR3 size: 14 residues. The J segment lost 9 bases and the V segment lost 5 bases, leaving 7 bases of the junction unmatched. The V gene's germline CDR1 is MNHEY and CDR2 SMNVEV (reference sequence). The CDR3 protein is CASSPRTGGLPQHF. Here the CDR3 DNA reads TGTGCCAGCAGTCCCCGGACAGGGGGTTTGCCCCAGCATTTT.

On this clonotype itself: A junction boundary mismatches the germline segment, possibly from a read error. The J gene is TRBJ2-7, the V gene TRBV4-1; D is perhaps TRBD1 or TRBD2 (5 bases each). The germline V gene encodes CDR1 MGHRA and CDR2 YSYEKL. The CDR3 length is 15 residues. CDR3 in amino acids: CASSQDEGTRRPVLF. DNA for the CDR3: TGCGCCAGCAGCCAAGATGAGGGGACCAGGAGACCCGTCTTATTC.

The J gene is TRBJ2-5, the V gene TRBV13; D unclear. From germline, CDR1 is PRHDT and CDR2 FYEKMQ (reference sequence). The germline V and J ends were trimmed by 2 bases and 4 bases, with 8 bases remaining between them. This CDR3 has 13 amino acids. The DNA of the CDR3 is TGTGCCAGCAGCTTAAGAGTGAGAGAGACCCAGTACTTC. Its protein product is CASSLRVRETQYF. The full variable domain, completed using reference TRBV13 and TRBJ2-5, is AAGVIQSPRHLIKEKRETATLKCYPIPRHDTVYWYQQGPGQDPQFLISFYEKMQSDKGSIPDRFSAQQFSDYHSELNMSSLELGDSALYFCASSLRVRETQYFGPGTRLLVL.

The chain has TRBV6-2 or TRBV6-3 and TRBJ1-5, with no clear D. The CDR3 is 12 amino acids. V gave up 6 bases and J gave up 8 bases, with 11 bases separating them. Germline lookup yields CDR1 MNHEY and CDR2 SVGEGT. CDR3 in DNA: TGTGCCAGCAGCCAACCTATAGAGCCCCAGCATTTT. It encodes CASSQPIEPQHF.

V usage is TRBV27 and J usage is TRBJ2-3, with D uncertain. CDR3 length: 13 amino acids. V lost 0 bases and J 6 bases, leaving 7 bases between the germline ends. Looked up from germline, CDR1 is MNHEY and CDR2 is SMNVEV (reference sequence). This chain's CDR3 is CASSLSSSDTQYF. The CDR3 region has the DNA TGTGCCAGCAGTTTATCTTCGTCTGATACGCAGTATTTT.